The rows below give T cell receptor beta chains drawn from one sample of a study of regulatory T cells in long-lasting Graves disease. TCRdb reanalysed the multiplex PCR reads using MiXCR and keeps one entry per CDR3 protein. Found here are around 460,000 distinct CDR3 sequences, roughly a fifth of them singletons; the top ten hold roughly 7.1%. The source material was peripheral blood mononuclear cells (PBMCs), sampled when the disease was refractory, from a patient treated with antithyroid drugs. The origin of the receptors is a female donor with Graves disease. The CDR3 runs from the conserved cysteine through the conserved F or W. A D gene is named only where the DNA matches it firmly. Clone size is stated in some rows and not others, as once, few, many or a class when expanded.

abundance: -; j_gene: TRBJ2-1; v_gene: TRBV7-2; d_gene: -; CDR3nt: TGTGCCAGCAGCTCCGGACCTATGGGCAATGAGCAGTTCTTC; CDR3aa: CASSSGPMGNEQFF
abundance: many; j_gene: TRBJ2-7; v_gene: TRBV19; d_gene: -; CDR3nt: TGTGCCAGTAGTCCGAGACAGGGCGGGGACTCCTACGAGCAGTACTTC; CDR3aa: CASSPRQGGDSYEQYF
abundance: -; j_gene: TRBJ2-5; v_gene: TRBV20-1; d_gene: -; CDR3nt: TGCAGTGCTAGAGGGACCTTTTGGGAAGAGACCCAGTACTTC; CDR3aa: CSARGTFWEETQYF
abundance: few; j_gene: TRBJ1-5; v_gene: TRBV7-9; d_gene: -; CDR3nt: TGTGCCAGCAGCTTAGGGCAGGCCGTTGAGCCCCAGCATTTT; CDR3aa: CASSLGQAVEPQHF
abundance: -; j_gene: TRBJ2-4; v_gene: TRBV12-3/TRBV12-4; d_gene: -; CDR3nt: TGTGCCAGCAGCCCGGAGGGGACAGCCAAAAACATTCAGTACTTC; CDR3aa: CASSPEGTAKNIQYF
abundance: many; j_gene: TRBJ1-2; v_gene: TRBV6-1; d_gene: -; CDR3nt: TGTGCCAGCAGTCCGGGACAACTTCTTGGCTACACCTTC; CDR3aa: CASSPGQLLGYTF
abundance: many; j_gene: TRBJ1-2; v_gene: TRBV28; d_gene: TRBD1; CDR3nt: TGTGCCAGCATGGGGCGACAGGGGGCGGGAGGCTACACCTTC; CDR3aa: CASMGRQGAGGYTF
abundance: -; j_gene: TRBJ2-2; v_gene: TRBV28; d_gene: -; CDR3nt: TGTGCCAGCAGTTTAATGGACAGCAGTCACACCGGGGAGCTGTTTTTT; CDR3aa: CASSLMDSSHTGELFF
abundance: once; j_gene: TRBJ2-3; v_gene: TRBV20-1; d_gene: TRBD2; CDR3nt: TGCAGTGCTTTCCCGGGACTAGCGGGACTCACAGATACGCAGTATTTT; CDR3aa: CSAFPGLAGLTDTQYF
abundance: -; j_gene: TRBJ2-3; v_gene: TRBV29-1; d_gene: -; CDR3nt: TGCAGCGGACAGACAGGAGATACGCAGTATTTT; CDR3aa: CSGQTGDTQYF
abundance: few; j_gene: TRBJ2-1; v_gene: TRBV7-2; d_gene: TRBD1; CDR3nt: TGTGCCAGCGAGCCCCTAACCTCGACAGGGGGGGAGCAGTTCTTC; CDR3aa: CASEPLTSTGGEQFF
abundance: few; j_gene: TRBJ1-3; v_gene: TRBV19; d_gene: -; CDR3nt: TGTGCCAGTATAGAGGTGGACTCTGGAAACACCATATATTTT; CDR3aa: CASIEVDSGNTIYF
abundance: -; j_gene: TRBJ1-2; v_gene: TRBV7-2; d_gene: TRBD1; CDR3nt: TGTGCCAGCAGCTTAGGGACAGGGAGCGGCTATGGCTACACCTTC; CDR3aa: CASSLGTGSGYGYTF
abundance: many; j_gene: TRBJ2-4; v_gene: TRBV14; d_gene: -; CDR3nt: TGTGCCAGCAGCCAAGATCCAGGAGAAGACATTCAGTACTTC; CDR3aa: CASSQDPGEDIQYF
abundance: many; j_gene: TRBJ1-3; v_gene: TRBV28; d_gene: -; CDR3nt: TGTGCCAGCAGTTCCGGGGGGGGGAACTCTGGAAACACCATATATTTT; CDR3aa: CASSSGGGNSGNTIYF
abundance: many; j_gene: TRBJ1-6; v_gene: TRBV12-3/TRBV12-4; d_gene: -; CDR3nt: TGTGCCAGCAGTTTGACGGGGCTAGGTTCACCCCTCCACTTT; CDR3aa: CASSLTGLGSPLHF
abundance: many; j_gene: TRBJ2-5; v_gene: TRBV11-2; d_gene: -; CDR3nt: TGTGCCAGCAGCTTACAAGAGACCCAGTACTTC; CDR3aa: CASSLQETQYF
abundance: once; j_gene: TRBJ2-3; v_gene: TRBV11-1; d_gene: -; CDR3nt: TGTGCCAGCAGCTTAGACGGTCCAGATACGCAGTATTTT; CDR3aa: CASSLDGPDTQYF
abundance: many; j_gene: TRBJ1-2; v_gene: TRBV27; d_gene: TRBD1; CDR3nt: TGTGCCAGCAGTTTATCGAGGGGACAGGGCAGGGGCTACACCTTC; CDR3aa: CASSLSRGQGRGYTF
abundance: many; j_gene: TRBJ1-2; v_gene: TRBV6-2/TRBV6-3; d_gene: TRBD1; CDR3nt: TGTGCCAGCAGTCCCGGACCGGGAACGAGGGGGCCTAACTATGGCTACACCTTC; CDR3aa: CASSPGPGTRGPNYGYTF
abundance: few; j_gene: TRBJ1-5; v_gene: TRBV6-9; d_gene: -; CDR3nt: TGTGCCAGCAGTTACACCCAATATAGCAATCAGCCCCAGCATTTT; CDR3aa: CASSYTQYSNQPQHF
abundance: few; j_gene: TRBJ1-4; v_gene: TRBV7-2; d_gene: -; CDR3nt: TGTGCCAGCAGCTTACCTCCGGGGAGCACTAATGAAAAACTGTTTTTT; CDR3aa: CASSLPPGSTNEKLFF
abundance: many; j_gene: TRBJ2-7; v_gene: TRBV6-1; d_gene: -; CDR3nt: TGTGCCAGCAGACGCGGAGGAACCAGGTCCTACGAGCAGTACTTC; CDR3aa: CASRRGGTRSYEQYF
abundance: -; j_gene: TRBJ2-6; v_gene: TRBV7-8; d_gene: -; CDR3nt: TGTGCCAGCAGCCATTCTCGAGTTTTTACGGGACGGATCTCTGGGGCCAACGTCCTGACTTTC; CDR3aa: CASSHSRVFTGRISGANVLTF
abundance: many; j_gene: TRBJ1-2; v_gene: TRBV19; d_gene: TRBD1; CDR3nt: TGTGCCAGTAATCCGGGACAGGGTGAATATGGCTACACCTTC; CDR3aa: CASNPGQGEYGYTF
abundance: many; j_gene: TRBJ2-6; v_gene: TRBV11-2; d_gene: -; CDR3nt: TGTGCCAGCAGCGCAATCTCTGGGGCCAACGTCCTGACTTTC; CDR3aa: CASSAISGANVLTF
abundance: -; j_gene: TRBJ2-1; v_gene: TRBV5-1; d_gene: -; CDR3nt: TGCGCCAGCAGCTACTCCGGCGGCGAGGGTGAGCAGTTCTTC; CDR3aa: CASSYSGGEGEQFF
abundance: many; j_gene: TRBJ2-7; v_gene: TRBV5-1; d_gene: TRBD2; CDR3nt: TGCGCCAGCAGCTCAAGGACTAGCGGGGCCTACGAGCAGTACTTC; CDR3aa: CASSSRTSGAYEQYF
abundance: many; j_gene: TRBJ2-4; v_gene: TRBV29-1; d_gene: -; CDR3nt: TGCAGCGCAACATACGAAAACATTCAGTACTTC; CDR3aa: CSATYENIQYF
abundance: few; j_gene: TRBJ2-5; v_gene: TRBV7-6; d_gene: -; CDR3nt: TGTGCCAGCAGCTTAAATTCACCACAAGAGACCCAGTACTTC; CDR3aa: CASSLNSPQETQYF
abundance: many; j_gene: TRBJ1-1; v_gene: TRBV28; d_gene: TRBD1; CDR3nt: TGTGCCAGTATTTATGCTTTAGGGGGCCAGCAGACTGAAGCTTTCTTT; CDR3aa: CASIYALGGQQTEAFF
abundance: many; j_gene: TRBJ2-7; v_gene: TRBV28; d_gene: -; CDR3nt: TGTGCCAGCAGACCGGGACACTTAAGCTCCTACGAGCAGTACTTC; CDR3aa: CASRPGHLSSYEQYF
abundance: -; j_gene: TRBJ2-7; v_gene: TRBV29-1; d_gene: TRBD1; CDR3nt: TGCAGCGTTGGTTACAGGGGTAGCGAGCAGTACTTC; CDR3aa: CSVGYRGSEQYF
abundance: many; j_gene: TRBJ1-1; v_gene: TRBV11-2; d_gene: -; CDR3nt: TGTGCCAGCAGCCCTCTCGGGGGCCTGAACACTGAAGCTTTCTTT; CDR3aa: CASSPLGGLNTEAFF
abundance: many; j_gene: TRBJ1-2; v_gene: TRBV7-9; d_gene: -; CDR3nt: TGTGCCAGCAGCCTCGGGGGTCTGACAGAGAGAAACTATGGCTACACCTTC; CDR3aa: CASSLGGLTERNYGYTF
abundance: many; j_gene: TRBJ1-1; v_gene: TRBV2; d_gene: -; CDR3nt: TGTGCCACCAAGACAGGCGAGAACACTGAAGCTTTCTTT; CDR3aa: CATKTGENTEAFF
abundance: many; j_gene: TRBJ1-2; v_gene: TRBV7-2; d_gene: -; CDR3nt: TGTGCCAGCAGCGTGCTTGCGGATGGCTACACCTTC; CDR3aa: CASSVLADGYTF
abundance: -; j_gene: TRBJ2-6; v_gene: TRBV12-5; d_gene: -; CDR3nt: TGTGCTAGTGGTTTGGTACTAGACAGGGCCAACGTCCTGACTTTC; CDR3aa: CASGLVLDRANVLTF
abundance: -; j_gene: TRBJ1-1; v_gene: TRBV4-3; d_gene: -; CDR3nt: TGCGCCAGCAGCCAAGACGTGGGGCCTCAGGGACCTGAAGCTTTCTTT; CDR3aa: CASSQDVGPQGPEAFF
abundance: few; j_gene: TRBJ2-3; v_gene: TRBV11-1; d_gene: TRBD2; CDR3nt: TGTGCCAGCAGCTTATATAGCGGGGTACTCGGGAATACGCAGTATTTT; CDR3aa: CASSLYSGVLGNTQYF
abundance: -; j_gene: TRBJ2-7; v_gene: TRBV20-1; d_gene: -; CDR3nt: TGCAGTGCTCCCTTCTCCTACGAGCAGTACTTC; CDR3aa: CSAPFSYEQYF
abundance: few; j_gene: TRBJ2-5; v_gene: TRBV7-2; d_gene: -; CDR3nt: TGTGCCAGCAGCTCCCCGGGACCTATTGAACAAGAGACCCAGTACTTC; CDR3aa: CASSSPGPIEQETQYF
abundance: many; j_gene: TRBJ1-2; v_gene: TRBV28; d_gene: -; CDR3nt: TGTGCCAGCAGTACCCGGGACTTTTATGGCTACACCTTC; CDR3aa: CASSTRDFYGYTF
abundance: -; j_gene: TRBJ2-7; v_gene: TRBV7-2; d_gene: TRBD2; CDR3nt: TGTGCCAGCAGCTTATCCCCTACAGGGACTAGCGACGACTTC; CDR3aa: CASSLSPTGTSDDF
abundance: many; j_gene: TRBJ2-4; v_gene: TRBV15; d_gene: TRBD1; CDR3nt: TGTGCCACCAGCGGTGGATTCCACGGGACAGGGGACATCCTAGCCAAAAACATTCAGTACTTC; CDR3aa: CATSGGFHGTGDILAKNIQYF
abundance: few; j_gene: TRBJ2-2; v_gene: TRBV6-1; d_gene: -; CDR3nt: -; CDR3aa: CASSGRDRGSSPGSCFF
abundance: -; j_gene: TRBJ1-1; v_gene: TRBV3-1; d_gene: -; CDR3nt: TGTGCCAGCAGCCACATGGACAGGAACACTGAAGCTTTCTTT; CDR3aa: CASSHMDRNTEAFF
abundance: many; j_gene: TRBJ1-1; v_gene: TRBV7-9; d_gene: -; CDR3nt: TGTGCCAGCAGCCGTGACACTAATGAAGCTTTCTTT; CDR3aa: CASSRDTNEAFF